Below, one T cell receptor (beta chain) is given with its context. Antigen unknown. Data came from immunoSEQ multiplex PCR; TCRdb stores just in-frame clones and leaves some out. The repertoire holds under 100,000 clones, with around 89% as singletons. Time point meaning: pretreatment peripheral blood. The CDR3 has 15 amino acids. Germline CDR1 SGHTA, CDR2 FQGNSA. V dropped 3 bases and J dropped 3 bases, with 12 bases sitting between them. The data are from a study of PD-L1 blockade in urothelial cancer. Findings and caveats of the study: Pretreatment TCR clonality in blood, when below the median, was predictive of better survival. Durable-benefit patients showed greater tumor-associated blood clone expansion at 3 weeks.

V gene TRBV7-2 combines with J gene TRBJ2-1; the D is unclear. The sample consisted of PBMCs, taken around atezolizumab (anti-PD-L1) treatment. This TCR was sampled from a man in his fifties or sixties with urothelial cancer. CDR3 residues: CASSFRSLFYNEQFF. The CDR3 DNA reads as TGTGCCAGCAGCTTTCGTTCGTTGTTCTACAATGAGCAGTTCTTC.